These 11 T cell receptor beta chains originate from one sample sequenced in a study of blood T cell repertoires in COVID-19. The assay was immunoSEQ multiplex PCR, and TCRdb's table has in-frame clones only and misses some. The sample carries 150,000 to 250,000 clones, roughly four fifths recorded once. Source material: PBMCs or T cells enriched from blood (not recorded which). The receptors come from a man between 40 and 49 years old who had recovered from COVID-19.

Points on this clone: The sample holds other DNA sequences that translate to the same CDR3. This chain links TRBV12-3 or TRBV12-4 with TRBJ1-1; the D gene is possibly TRBD1 (6 bases). Between the trimmed V and J ends, which lost 6 bases and 1 base, there was a span of 9 bases. The CDR3 sequence is 13 residues long. The CDR3 DNA reads as TGTGCCAGCAGCCCGACAGGGAACACTGAAGCTTTCTTT. It yields the protein CASSPTGNTEAFF.

The rearrangement joins TRBV5-6 to TRBJ2-1; possibly TRBD2 for D (6 bases). This CDR3 contains 15 residues. Trimming stripped 0 bases from V and 4 bases from J, with 11 bases between. CDR1 and CDR2 (germline): SGHDT, YYEEEE. DNA of the CDR3: TGTGCCAGCAGCTTGGGCGGGGACCTGTACAATGAGCAGTTCTTC. The encoded protein is CASSLGGDLYNEQFF.

This clone was counted once. The chain is built from TRBV28 and TRBJ2-5; perhaps TRBD2 as D (5 bases). V lost 7 bases to trimming and J lost 5 bases, with 17 bases between them. CDR1 and CDR2 (germline): MDHEN, SYDVKM. This CDR3 is built from 14 residues. DNA of the CDR3: TGTGCCAGCAATGGGCAGACGTCGGGGGAGACCCAGTACTTC. It yields the protein CASNGQTSGETQYF.

The chain is built from TRBV7-2 and TRBJ1-2; perhaps TRBD1 as D (5 bases). V dropped 5 bases and J dropped 1 base, with 11 bases sitting between them. CDR1 is SGHTA, CDR2 FQGNSA, per germline. This CDR3 has 14 residues. CDR3 bases: TGTGCCAGCAGCAAGTGGGGGGGTAACTATGGCTACACCTTC. Encoded protein: CASSKWGGNYGYTF.

This clone was observed a few times. The chain joins TRBV9 to TRBJ2-5, with 8 bases identical to TRBD2. V was pared by 4 bases and J by 5 bases, with 4 bases of the junction left unmatched. The CDR3 is made up of 13 amino acids. Germline loops: CDR1 SGDLS, CDR2 YYNGEE. CDR3 in DNA: TGTGCCAGCAGCCCCTCGGGGGGGGAGACCCAGTACTTC. It is translated as CASSPSGGETQYF.

The chain recombines TRBV19 with TRBJ1-1; D gene ambiguous. V shed 4 bases and J shed 3 bases, with 12 bases lying between them. Germline V gene data show CDR1 as LNHDA and CDR2 as SQIVND (reference sequence). CDR3 length: 14 residues. The CDR3 coding sequence is TGTGCCAGTAGTAGGGCCGGGAGGGACACTGAAGCTTTCTTT. It codes for CASSRAGRDTEAFF.

This chain links TRBV7-9 with TRBJ1-2; D unclear. The CDR3 sequence is 14 residues long. Germline V gene sequence: CDR1 SEHNR, CDR2 FQNEAQ (reference sequence). Trimming removed 2 bases from V and 7 bases from J, with 14 bases in between. This CDR3 is CASSLTSPTGGYTF. The CDR3 DNA reads TGTGCCAGCAGCTTAACCTCCCCCACCGGTGGCTACACCTTC.

The chain is built from TRBV30 and TRBJ2-2; 9 bases align to TRBD1. CDR3 length equals 14 residues. The germline V gene encodes CDR1 GTSNPN and CDR2 SVGIG (reference sequence). V lost 8 bases and J lost 2; bases outside the gene matches: 6. The CDR3 protein is CATNRGPNTGELFF. CDR3 sequence (DNA): TGTGCCACCAACAGGGGGCCCAACACCGGGGAGCTGTTTTTT.

This clone came up a few times. V is TRBV30 and J is TRBJ2-2; 7 positions agree with TRBD1. Germline lookup yields CDR1 GTSNPN and CDR2 SVGIG (reference sequence). V trimming: 3 bases; J trimming: 5 bases; junction bases outside the gene matches: 9. The CDR3 consists of 15 residues. The CDR3 sequence is CAWRGPNRGTGELFF. The CDR3 DNA reads as TGTGCCTGGAGGGGCCCAAACAGGGGTACCGGGGAGCTGTTTTTT.

This clone turned up a few times. The rearrangement uses TRBV30 and TRBJ1-1; a possible D gene is TRBD1 (6 bases). Germline CDR1 GTSNPN, CDR2 SVGIG (reference sequence). Trimming left V 1 base short and J 0 bases short, with 12 bases between. This CDR3 region has 15 residues. The chain's CDR3 is CAWSGQGKMNTEAFF. The CDR3 nucleotides read TGTGCCTGGAGTGGGCAGGGGAAGATGAACACTGAAGCTTTCTTT.

The chain couples TRBV7-2 to TRBJ2-2; 8 nucleotides match TRBD2. The CDR3 runs 15 residues. The junction had 8 bases not matched to a gene; V was cut back by 5 bases and J by 6 bases. Germline loops: CDR1 SGHTA, CDR2 FQGNSA. Written as DNA, the CDR3 is TGTGCCAGCAGCCCCGTAGCGGGGAAGGCCGGGGAGCTGTTTTTT. Translation: CASSPVAGKAGELFF.